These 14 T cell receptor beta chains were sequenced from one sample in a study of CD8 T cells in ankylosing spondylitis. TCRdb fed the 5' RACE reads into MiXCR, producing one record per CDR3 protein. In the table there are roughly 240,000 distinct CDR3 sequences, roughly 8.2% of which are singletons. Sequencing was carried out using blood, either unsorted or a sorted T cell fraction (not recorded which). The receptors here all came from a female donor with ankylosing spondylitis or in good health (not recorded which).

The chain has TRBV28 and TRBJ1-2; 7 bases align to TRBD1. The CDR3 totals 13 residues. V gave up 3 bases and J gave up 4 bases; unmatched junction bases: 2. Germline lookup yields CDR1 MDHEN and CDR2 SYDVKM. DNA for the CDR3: TGTGCCAGCAGTTTTGACAGGGCCTATGGCTACACCTTC. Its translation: CASSFDRAYGYTF.

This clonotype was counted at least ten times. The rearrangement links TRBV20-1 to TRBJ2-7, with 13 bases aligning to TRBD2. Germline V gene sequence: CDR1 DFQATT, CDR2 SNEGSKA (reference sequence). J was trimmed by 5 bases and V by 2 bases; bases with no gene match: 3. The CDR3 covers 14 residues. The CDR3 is CSARRGLAGDEQYF. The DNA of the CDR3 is TGCAGTGCTAGACGCGGACTAGCGGGAGACGAGCAGTACTTC.

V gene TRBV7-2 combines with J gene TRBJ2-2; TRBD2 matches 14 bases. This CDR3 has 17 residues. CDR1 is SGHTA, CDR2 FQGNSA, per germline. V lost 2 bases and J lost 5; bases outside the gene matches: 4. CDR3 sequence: CASSLMGTSGGTGELFF. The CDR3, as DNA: TGTGCCAGCAGCTTAATGGGGACTAGCGGGGGTACCGGGGAGCTGTTTTTT.

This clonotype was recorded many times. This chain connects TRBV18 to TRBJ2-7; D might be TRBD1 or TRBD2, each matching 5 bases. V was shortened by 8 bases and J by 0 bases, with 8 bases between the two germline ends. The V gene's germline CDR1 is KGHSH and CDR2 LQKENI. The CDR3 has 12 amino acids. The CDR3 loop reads CASGTVSYEQYF. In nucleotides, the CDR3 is TGTGCCAGCGGGACGGTCTCCTACGAGCAGTACTTC.

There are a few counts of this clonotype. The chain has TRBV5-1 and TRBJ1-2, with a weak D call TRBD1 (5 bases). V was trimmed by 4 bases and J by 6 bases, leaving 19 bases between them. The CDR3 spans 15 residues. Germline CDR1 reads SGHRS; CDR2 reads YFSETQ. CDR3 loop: CASSPGTAARDGYTF. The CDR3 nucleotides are TGCGCCAGCAGCCCGGGGACTGCTGCCCGTGATGGCTACACCTTC.

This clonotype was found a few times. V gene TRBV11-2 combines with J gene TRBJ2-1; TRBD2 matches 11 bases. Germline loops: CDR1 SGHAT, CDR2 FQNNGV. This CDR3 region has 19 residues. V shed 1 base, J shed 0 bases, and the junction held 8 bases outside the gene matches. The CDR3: CASSLGSGRAQGSYNEQFF. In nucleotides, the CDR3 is TGTGCCAGCAGCTTAGGTAGCGGGAGGGCGCAGGGCTCCTACAATGAGCAGTTCTTC.

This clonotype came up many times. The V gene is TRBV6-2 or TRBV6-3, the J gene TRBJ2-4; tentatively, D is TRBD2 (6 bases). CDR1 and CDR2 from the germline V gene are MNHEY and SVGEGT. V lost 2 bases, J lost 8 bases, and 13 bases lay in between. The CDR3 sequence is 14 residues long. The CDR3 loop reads CASSYGDFGDIQYF. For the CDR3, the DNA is TGTGCCAGCAGTTACGGGGACTTTGGGGACATTCAGTACTTC.

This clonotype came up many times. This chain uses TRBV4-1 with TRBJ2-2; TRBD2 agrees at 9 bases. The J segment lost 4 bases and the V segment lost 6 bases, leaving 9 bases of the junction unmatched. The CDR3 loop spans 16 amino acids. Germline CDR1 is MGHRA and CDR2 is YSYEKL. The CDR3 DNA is TGCGCCAGCAGTCGAAGCGGGAGGAGGGGCACCGGGGAGCTGTTTTTT. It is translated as CASSRSGRRGTGELFF.

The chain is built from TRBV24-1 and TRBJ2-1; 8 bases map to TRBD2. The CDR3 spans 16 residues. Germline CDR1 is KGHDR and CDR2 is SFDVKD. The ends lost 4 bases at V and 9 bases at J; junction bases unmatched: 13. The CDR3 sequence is CATSDPGGRARTEQFF. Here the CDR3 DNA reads TGTGCCACCAGTGACCCGGGGGGGAGGGCCAGAACTGAGCAGTTCTTC.

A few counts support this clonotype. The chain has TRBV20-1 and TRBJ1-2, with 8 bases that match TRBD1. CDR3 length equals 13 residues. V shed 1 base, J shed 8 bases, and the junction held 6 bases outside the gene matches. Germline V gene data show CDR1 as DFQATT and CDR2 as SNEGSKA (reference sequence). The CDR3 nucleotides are TGCAGTGCTAGAGTGAGCACAGGGGGAGGCTACACCTTC. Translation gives CSARVSTGGGYTF.

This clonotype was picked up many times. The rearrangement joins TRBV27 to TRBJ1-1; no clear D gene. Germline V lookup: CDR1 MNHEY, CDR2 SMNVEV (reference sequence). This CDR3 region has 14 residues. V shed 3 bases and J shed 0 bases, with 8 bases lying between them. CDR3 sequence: CASSLAEMNTEAFF. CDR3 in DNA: TGTGCCAGCAGTTTGGCTGAGATGAACACTGAAGCTTTCTTT.

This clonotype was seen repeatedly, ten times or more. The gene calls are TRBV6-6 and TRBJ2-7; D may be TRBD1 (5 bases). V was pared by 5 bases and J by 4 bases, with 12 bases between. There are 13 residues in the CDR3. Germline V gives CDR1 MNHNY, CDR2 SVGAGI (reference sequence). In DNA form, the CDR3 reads TGTGCCAGCAGTCCCGGCAGGGTGTACGAGCAGTACTTC. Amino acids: CASSPGRVYEQYF.

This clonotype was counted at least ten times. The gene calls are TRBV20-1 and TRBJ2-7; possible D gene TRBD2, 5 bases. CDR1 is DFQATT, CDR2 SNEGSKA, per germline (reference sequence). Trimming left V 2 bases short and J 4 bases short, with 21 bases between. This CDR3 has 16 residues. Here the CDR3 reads CSARPHTERPPYEQYF. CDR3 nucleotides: TGCAGTGCTAGACCTCACACTGAGCGGCCCCCATACGAGCAGTACTTC.

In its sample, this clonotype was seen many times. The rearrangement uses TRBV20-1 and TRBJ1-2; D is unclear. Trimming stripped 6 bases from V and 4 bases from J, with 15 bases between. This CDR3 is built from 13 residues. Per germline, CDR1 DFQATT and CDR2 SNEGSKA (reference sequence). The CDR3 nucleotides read TGCAGTGCCCGGCTCCCCGACCCCTATGGCTACACCTTC. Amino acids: CSARLPDPYGYTF.